This T cell receptor beta chain was found in a study of T cells after yellow fever vaccination. Study as a whole: Fractions low in cell number were prepared with SMART-Seq v4 Ultra Low Input.

The table lists this clonotype with a few counts. TCRdb fed the 5' RACE reads into MiXCR, producing one record per CDR3 protein. The repertoire holds around 250,000 distinct CDR3 sequences, with around 7% as singletons. Per the germline V gene, CDR1 is SQVTM and CDR2 is ANQGSEA. The CDR3 runs to 11 residues. The J segment lost 13 bases and the V segment lost 7 bases, leaving 7 bases of the junction unmatched. The rearrangement joins TRBV29-1 to TRBJ2-1; 10 bases map to TRBD2. This clonotype was sampled from a man aged 30 to 39 who received the YFV17D yellow fever vaccine. The sample was CD4+ T cells sorted from PBMCs, taken 15 days after the yellow fever booster vaccination. Written as DNA, the CDR3 is TGCAGCGGAAGGACTAGCGGCCCACAGTTCTTC. This gives the protein CSGRTSGPQFF.